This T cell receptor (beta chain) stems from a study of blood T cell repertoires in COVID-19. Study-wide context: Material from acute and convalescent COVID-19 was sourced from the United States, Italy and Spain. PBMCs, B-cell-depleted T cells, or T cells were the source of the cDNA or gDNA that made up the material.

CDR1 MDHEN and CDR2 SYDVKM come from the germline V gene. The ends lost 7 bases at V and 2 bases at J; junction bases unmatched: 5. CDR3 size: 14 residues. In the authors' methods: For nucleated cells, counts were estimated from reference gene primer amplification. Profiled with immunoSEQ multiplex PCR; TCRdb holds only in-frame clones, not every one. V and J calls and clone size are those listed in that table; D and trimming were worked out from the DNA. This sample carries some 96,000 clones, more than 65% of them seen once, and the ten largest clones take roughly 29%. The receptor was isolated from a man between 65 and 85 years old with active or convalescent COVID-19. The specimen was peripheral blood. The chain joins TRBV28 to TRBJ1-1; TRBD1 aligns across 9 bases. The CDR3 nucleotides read TGTGCCAGCAAACCGGGACAGGGAAACACTGAAGCTTTCTTT. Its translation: CASKPGQGNTEAFF.